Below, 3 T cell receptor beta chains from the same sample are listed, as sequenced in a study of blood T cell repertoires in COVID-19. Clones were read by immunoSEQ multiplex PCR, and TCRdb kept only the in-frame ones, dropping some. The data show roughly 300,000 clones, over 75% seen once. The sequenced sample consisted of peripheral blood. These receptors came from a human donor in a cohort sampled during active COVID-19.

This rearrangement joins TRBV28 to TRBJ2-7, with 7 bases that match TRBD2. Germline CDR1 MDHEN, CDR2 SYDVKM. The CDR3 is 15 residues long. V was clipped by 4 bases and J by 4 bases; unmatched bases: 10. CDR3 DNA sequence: TGTGCCAGCAGTTCCATGGCTAGCGGAGGTTACGAGCAGTACTTC. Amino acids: CASSSMASGGYEQYF.

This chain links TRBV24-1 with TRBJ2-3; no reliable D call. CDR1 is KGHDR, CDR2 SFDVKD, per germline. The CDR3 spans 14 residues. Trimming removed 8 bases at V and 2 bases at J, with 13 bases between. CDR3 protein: CATKDNSITDTQYF. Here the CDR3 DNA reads TGTGCCACCAAAGACAACTCTATCACAGATACGCAGTATTTT.

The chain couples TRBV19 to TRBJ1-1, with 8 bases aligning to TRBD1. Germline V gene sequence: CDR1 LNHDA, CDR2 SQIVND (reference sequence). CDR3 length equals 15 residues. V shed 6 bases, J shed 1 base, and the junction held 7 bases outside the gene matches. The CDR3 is CASRTQQGGNTEAFF. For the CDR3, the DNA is TGTGCCAGTAGAACCCAACAGGGGGGGAACACTGAAGCTTTCTTT.